This TCR beta chain is from a study of T-cell memory formation after mild COVID-19. At the level of the study: Most TCR clusters belonged to a single donor. Study-wide points: Clones that got smaller from day 15 to 85 had even CD4/CD8, while clones growing later tipped toward CD4+. Among contracting clones, CD4+ were mainly CM/EM and CD8+ enriched in EMRA.

There are 16 residues in the CDR3. Germline V gene data show CDR1 as PRHDT and CDR2 as FYEKMQ (reference sequence). J lost 0 bases, V lost 5 bases, and 6 bases had no gene match. Constant-segment primers were used for 5'RACE, and the resulting TCR alpha and TCR beta cDNA libraries carried sample barcodes and UMIs. Each CDR3 protein gets one entry after TCRdb re-called the 5' RACE reads with MiXCR. In the table there are about 110,000 distinct CDR3 sequences, 22% of which are singletons. This clonotype was recorded at least ten times. The antigen is not known. The rearrangement joins TRBV13 to TRBJ2-3, with 9 bases matching TRBD1. This TCR was recovered from a man in his late teens or twenties who had mild COVID-19 (a few samples of this study predate the infection). Cell type and time point are not known. Sequenced: PBMCs or a T cell subset sorted from them (not recorded which). CDR3 residues: CASSDRQGESTDTQYF. CDR3 sequence (DNA): TGTGCCAGCAGCGACAGACAGGGGGAGAGCACAGATACGCAGTATTTT.